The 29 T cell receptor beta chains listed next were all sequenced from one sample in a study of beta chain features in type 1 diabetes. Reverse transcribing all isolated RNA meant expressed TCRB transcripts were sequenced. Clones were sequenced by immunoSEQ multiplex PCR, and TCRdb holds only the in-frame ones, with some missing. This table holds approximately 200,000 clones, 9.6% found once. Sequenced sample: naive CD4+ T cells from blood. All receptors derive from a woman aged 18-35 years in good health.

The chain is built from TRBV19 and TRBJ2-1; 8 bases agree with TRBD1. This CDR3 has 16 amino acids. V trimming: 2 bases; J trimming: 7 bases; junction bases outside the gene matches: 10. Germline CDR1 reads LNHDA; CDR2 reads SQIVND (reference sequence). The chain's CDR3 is CASSIIGAGGGNEQFF. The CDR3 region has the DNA TGTGCCAGTAGTATAATAGGGGCAGGGGGCGGGAATGAGCAGTTCTTC.

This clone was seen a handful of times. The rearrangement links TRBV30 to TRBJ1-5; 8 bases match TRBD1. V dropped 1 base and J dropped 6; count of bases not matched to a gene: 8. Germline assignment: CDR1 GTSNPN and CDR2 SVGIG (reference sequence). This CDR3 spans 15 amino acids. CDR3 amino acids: CAWSGTGGISQPQHF. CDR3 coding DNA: TGTGCCTGGAGTGGAACAGGGGGTATAAGTCAGCCCCAGCATTTT.

The CDR3 reads CASSYAGGTTYEQYF. CDR3 nucleotides: TGTGCCAGCAGTTACGCCGGCGGAACCACCTACGAGCAGTACTTC. The chain carries TRBV6-5 and TRBJ2-7; D remains ambiguous. Deletions cut 2 bases from V and 2 bases from J, with 13 bases between. Per the germline V gene, CDR1 is MNHEY and CDR2 is SVGAGI. The CDR3 totals 15 residues.

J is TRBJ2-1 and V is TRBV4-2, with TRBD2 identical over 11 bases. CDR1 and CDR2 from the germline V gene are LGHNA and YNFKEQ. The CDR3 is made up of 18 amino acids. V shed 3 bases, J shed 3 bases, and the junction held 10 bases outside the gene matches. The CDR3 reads CASSHRVSGTSGYNEQFF. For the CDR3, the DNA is TGTGCCAGCAGCCATAGAGTCTCCGGGACTAGCGGCTACAATGAGCAGTTCTTC.

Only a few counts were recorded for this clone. In DNA, the CDR3 is TGTGCCAGCAGCAATGAGGGGACAGGGGGCCACGGGGAGCTGTTTTTT. It yields the protein CASSNEGTGGHGELFF. The rearrangement links TRBV27 to TRBJ2-2; the match to TRBD1 covers 12 bases. V shed 6 bases and J 7 bases; nucleotides not matched to a gene: 9. Per the germline V gene, CDR1 is MNHEY and CDR2 is SMNVEV (reference sequence). CDR3 length: 16 amino acids.

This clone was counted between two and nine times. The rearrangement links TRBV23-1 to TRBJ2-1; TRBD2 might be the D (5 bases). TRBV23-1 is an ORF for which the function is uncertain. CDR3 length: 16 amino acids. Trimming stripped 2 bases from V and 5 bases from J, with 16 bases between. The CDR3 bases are TGCGCCAGCAGTCAAACGGGCCACCGGGATGACAATGAGCAGTTCTTC. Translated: CASSQTGHRDDNEQFF.

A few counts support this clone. The CDR3 region is CASSFRSPEAPLHF. The CDR3 DNA reads TGTGCCAGCAGCTTCCGGTCTCCCGAGGCACCCCTCCACTTT. This sequence joins TRBV11-1 and TRBJ1-6; D gene ambiguous. The CDR3 covers 14 residues. V was trimmed by 3 bases and J by 11 bases, leaving 14 bases between them. Germline loops: CDR1 SGHAT, CDR2 FQDESV (reference sequence). Supplemented by reference TRBV11-1 and TRBJ1-6, the full variable domain reads EAEVAQSPRYKITEKSQAVAFWCDPISGHATLYWYRQILGQGPELLVQFQDESVVDDSQLPKDRFSAERLKGVDSTLKIQPAELGDSAMYLCASSFRSPEAPLHFGNGTRLTVT.

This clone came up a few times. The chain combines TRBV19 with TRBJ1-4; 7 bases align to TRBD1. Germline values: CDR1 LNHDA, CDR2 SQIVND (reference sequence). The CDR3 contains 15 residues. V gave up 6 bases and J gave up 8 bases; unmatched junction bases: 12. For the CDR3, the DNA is TGTGCCAGTAGCGAACTCCGGGACAGAGGGGAAAAACTGTTTTTT. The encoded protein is CASSELRDRGEKLFF.

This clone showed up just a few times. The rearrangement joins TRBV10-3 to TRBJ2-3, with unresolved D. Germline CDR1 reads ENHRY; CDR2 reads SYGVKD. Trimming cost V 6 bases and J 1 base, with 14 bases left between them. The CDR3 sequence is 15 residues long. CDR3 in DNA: TGTGCCATCAGGACATTGGGTTCGGGCACAGATACGCAGTATTTT. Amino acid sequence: CAIRTLGSGTDTQYF.

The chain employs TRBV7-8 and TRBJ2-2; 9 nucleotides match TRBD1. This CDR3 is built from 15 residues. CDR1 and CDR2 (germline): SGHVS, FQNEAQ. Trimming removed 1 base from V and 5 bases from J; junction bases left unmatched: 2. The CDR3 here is CASSLGTGDTGELFF. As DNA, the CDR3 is TGTGCCAGCAGCTTAGGGACAGGGGATACCGGGGAGCTGTTTTTT.

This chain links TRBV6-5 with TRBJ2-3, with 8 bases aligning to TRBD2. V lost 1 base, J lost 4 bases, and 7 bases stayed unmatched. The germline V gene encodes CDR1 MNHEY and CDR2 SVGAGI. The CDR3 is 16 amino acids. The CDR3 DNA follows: TGTGCCAGCAGTTACTGGCGCGGGGGGCCGGCAGATACGCAGTATTTT. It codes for CASSYWRGGPADTQYF.

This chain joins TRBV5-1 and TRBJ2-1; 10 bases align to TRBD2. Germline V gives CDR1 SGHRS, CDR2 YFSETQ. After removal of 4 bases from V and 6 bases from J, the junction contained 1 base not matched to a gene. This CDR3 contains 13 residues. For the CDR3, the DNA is TGCGCCAGCAGCCCTAGCGGGGGCAATGAGCAGTTCTTC. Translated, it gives CASSPSGGNEQFF.

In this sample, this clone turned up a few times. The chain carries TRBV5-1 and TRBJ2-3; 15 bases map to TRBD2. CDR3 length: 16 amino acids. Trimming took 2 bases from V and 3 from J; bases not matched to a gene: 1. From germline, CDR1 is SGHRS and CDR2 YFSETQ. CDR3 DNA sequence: TGCGCCAGCAGCTTCGGGACTAGCGGGAGGACAGATACGCAGTATTTT. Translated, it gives CASSFGTSGRTDTQYF.

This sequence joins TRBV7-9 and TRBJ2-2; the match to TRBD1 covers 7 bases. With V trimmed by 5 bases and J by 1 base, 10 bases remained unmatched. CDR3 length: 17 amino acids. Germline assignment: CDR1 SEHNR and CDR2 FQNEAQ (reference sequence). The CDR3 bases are TGTGCCAGCAGCCTCATTCTGGGACAGATGAACACCGGGGAGCTGTTTTTT. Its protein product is CASSLILGQMNTGELFF.

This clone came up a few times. The CDR3 loop reads CASSIPGPPVSGTEAFF. The CDR3 DNA reads TGTGCCAGCAGCATACCGGGCCCCCCTGTGAGCGGCACTGAAGCTTTCTTT. This chain joins TRBV5-6 and TRBJ1-1; no definite D call. The germline V gene has CDR1 SGHDT and CDR2 YYEEEE. This CDR3 contains 17 residues. V was pared by 4 bases and J by 4 bases, with 23 bases between.

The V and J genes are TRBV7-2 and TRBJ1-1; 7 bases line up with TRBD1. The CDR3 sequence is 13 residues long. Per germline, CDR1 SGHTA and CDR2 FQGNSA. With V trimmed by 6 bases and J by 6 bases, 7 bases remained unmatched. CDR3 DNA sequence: TGTGCCAGCAGACGAGGACAGGCTCCTGAAGCTTTCTTT. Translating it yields CASRRGQAPEAFF.

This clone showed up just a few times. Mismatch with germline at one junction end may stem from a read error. CDR3 DNA: TGTGCCTGGAGCCGTACCTATGAGCAGTACTTC. Translation gives CAWSRTYEQYF. The chain joins TRBV30 to TRBJ2-7; D remains unclear. Germline V gene data show CDR1 as GTSNPN and CDR2 as SVGIG (reference sequence). CDR3 length: 11 amino acids.

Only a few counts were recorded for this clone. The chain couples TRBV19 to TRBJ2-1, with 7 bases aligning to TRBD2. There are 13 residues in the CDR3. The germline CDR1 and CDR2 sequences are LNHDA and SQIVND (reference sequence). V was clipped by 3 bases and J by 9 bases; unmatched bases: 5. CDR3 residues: CASSILGEGEQFF. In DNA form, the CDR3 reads TGTGCCAGTAGTATTCTAGGGGAGGGTGAGCAGTTCTTC.

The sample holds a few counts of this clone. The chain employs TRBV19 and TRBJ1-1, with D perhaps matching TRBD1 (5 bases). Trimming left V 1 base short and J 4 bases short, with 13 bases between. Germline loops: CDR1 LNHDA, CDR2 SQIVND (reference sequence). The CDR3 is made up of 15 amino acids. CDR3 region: CASSIGAPGGTEAFF. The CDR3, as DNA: TGTGCCAGTAGTATAGGCGCCCCCGGGGGCACTGAAGCTTTCTTT. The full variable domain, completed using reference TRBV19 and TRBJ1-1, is DGGITQSPKYLFRKEGQNVTLSCEQNLNHDAMYWYRQDPGQGLRLIYYSQIVNDFQKGDIAEGYSVSREKKESFPLTVTSAQKNPTAFYLCASSIGAPGGTEAFFGQGTRLTVV.

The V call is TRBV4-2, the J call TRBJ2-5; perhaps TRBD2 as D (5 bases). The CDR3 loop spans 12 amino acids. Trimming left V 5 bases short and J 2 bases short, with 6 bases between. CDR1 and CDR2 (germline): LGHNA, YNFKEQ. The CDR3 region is CASSAGQETQYF. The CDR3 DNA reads TGTGCCAGCAGCGCGGGTCAAGAGACCCAGTACTTC.

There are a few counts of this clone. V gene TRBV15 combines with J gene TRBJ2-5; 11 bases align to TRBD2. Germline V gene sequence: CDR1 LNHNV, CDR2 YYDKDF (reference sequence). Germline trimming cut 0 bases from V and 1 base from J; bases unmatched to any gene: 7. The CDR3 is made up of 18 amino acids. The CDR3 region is CATSRDGPLAGGQETQYF. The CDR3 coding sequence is TGTGCCACCAGCAGAGATGGCCCGCTAGCGGGGGGCCAAGAGACCCAGTACTTC.

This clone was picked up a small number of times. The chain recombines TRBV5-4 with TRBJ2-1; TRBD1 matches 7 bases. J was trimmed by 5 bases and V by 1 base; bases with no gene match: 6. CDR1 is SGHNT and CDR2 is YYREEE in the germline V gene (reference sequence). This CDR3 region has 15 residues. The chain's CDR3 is CASSLTGTENNEQFF. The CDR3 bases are TGTGCCAGCAGCTTGACCGGGACAGAAAACAATGAGCAGTTCTTC.

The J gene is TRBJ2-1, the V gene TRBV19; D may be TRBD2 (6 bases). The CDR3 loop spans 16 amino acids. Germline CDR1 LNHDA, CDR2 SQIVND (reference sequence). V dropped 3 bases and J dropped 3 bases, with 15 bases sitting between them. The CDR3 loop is CASSILGGPHYNEQFF. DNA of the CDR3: TGTGCCAGTAGTATCCTCGGGGGACCCCACTACAATGAGCAGTTCTTC. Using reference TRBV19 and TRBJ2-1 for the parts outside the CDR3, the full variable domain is DGGITQSPKYLFRKEGQNVTLSCEQNLNHDAMYWYRQDPGQGLRLIYYSQIVNDFQKGDIAEGYSVSREKKESFPLTVTSAQKNPTAFYLCASSILGGPHYNEQFFGPGTRLTVL.

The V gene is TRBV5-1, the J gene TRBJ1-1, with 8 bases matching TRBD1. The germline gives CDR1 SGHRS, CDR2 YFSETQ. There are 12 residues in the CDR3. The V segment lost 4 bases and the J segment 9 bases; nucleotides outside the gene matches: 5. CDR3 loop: CASSMTGEKAFF. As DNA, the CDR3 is TGCGCCAGCAGCATGACAGGGGAGAAAGCTTTCTTT. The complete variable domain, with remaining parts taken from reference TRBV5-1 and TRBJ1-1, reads KAGVTQTPRYLIKTRGQQVTLSCSPISGHRSVSWYQQTPGQGLQFLFEYFSETQRNKGNFPGRFSGRQFSNSRSEMNVSTLELGDSALYLCASSMTGEKAFFGQGTRLTVV.

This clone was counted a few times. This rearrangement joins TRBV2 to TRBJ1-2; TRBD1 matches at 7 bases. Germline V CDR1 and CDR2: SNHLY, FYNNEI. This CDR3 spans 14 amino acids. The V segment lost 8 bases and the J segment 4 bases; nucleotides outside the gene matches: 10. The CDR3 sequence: CASGEQEGAYGYTF. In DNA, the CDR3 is TGTGCCAGCGGAGAACAGGAGGGGGCCTATGGCTACACCTTC.

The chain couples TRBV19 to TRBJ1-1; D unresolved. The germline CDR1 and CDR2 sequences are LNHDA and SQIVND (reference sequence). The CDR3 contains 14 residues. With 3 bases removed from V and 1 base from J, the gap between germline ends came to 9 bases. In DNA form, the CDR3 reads TGTGCCAGTAGTATTATAGCGACGAACACTGAAGCTTTCTTT. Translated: CASSIIATNTEAFF.

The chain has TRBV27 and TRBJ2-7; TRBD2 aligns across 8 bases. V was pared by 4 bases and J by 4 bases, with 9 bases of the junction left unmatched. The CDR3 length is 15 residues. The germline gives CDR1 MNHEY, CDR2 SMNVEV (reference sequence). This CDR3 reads CASSSTSSGVYEQYF. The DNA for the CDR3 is TGTGCCAGCAGTTCGACGAGTAGCGGGGTGTACGAGCAGTACTTC.

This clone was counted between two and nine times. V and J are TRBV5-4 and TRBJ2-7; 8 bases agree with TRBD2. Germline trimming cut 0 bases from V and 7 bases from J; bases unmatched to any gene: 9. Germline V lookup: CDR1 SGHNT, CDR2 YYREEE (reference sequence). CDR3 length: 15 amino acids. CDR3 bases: TGTGCCAGCAGCTTGGAGGCAGCGGGAGCCCGGGAGCAGTACTTC. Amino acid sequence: CASSLEAAGAREQYF.

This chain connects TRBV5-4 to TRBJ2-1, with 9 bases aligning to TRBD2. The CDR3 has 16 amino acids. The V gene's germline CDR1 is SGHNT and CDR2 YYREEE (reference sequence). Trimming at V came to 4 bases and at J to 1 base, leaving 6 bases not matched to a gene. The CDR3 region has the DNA TGTGCCAGCAGCCTGACTAGCGGCAGTTCCTACAATGAGCAGTTCTTC. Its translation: CASSLTSGSSYNEQFF. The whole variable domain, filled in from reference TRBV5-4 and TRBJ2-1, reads ETGVTQSPTHLIKTRGQQVTLRCSSQSGHNTVSWYQQALGQGPQFIFQYYREEENGRGNFPPRFSGLQFPNYSSELNVNALELDDSALYLCASSLTSGSSYNEQFFGPGTRLTVL.